These 15 T cell receptor beta chains came from one sample sequenced in a study of cytomegalovirus exposure and HLA in healthy donors. PCR used 60 Vbeta primers and 13 Jbeta primers. Some clones are missing from TCRdb's copy, which holds only in-frame ones; the method was immunoSEQ multiplex PCR. The sample records 85,000 to 100,000 clones, roughly 63% being singletons. The specimen was PBMCs. These receptors came from a middle-aged man in good health and CMV-seronegative.

The chain employs TRBV5-1 and TRBJ1-2, with 10 bases aligning to TRBD1. This CDR3 is 14 amino acids long. Germline V gene data show CDR1 as SGHRS and CDR2 as YFSETQ. Trimming cost V 3 bases and J 4 bases; bases outside gene matches: 3. CDR3 nucleotide sequence: TGCGCCAGCAGCTCGGGACAGGGGACCTATGGCTACACCTTC. Its protein is CASSSGQGTYGYTF.

This chain links TRBV6-5 with TRBJ1-2; D ambiguous. Per germline, CDR1 MNHEY and CDR2 SVGAGI. The CDR3 extends over 14 amino acids. V was trimmed by 1 base and J by 3 bases, leaving 9 bases between them. The CDR3 DNA follows: TGTGCCAGCAGTTACTTTGTTGGAGACTATGGCTACACCTTC. Translated, it gives CASSYFVGDYGYTF.

The V and J genes are TRBV4-2 and TRBJ2-2, with D perhaps matching TRBD2 (7 bases). Trimming removed 0 bases at V and 4 bases at J, with 12 bases between. Germline V lookup: CDR1 LGHNA, CDR2 YNFKEQ. The length of the CDR3 is 16 residues. The CDR3 nucleotides read TGTGCCAGCAGCCAAGATCCGGGGGGCGGCACCGGGGAGCTGTTTTTT. Encoded protein: CASSQDPGGGTGELFF.

The CDR3 sequence: CASSLRDTTYNEQFF. In DNA, the CDR3 is TGTGCCAGCAGTTTAAGAGACACCACCTACAATGAGCAGTTCTTC. V usage is TRBV27 and J usage is TRBJ2-1, with D unresolved. Trimming left V 2 bases short and J 2 bases short, with 10 bases between. The CDR3 loop spans 15 amino acids. The germline V gene has CDR1 MNHEY and CDR2 SMNVEV (reference sequence).

This clone came up a few times. This chain links TRBV5-1 with TRBJ2-1, with a weak D call TRBD2 (6 bases). V lost 0 bases, J lost 5 bases, and 9 bases lay in between. From germline, CDR1 is SGHRS and CDR2 YFSETQ. This CDR3 region has 14 residues. CDR3: CASSLAGAHNEQFF. In DNA, the CDR3 is TGCGCCAGCAGCTTGGCGGGAGCCCACAATGAGCAGTTCTTC.

A word on this clone: One junction end disagrees with the germline gene, perhaps due to a read error. V and J are TRBV20-1 and TRBJ1-2; 7 bases fit TRBD1. The germline V gene encodes CDR1 DFQATT and CDR2 SNEGSKA (reference sequence). The CDR3 is 11 residues long. CDR3 DNA sequence: TGCAGTGCTAGAGAGAACAGGGGCTCCACCTTC. Residues: CSARENRGSTF.

The V gene is TRBV15, the J gene TRBJ2-3; 12 positions agree with TRBD2. The V gene's germline CDR1 is LNHNV and CDR2 YYDKDF (reference sequence). The CDR3 sequence is 16 residues long. V dropped 1 base and J dropped 2; count of bases not matched to a gene: 1. The CDR3 sequence is CATSRGLAGDTDTQYF. CDR3 nucleotides: TGTGCCACCAGCAGAGGACTAGCGGGAGACACAGATACGCAGTATTTT.

This chain joins TRBV14 and TRBJ1-1; 9 positions match TRBD1. V lost 8 bases and J lost 4; bases outside the gene matches: 11. This CDR3 is 15 amino acids long. Germline CDR1 is SGHDN and CDR2 is FVKESK. CDR3 amino acids: CASSTTGGRGTEAFF. Here the CDR3 DNA reads TGTGCCAGCTCGACAACAGGGGGCAGGGGCACTGAAGCTTTCTTT.

This chain links TRBV5-1 with TRBJ2-1, with D possibly being TRBD2 (5 bases). CDR1 and CDR2 (germline): SGHRS, YFSETQ. Trimming shortened V by 2 bases and J by 2 bases, and 11 bases separated the two germline ends. The CDR3 runs to 15 residues. The DNA of the CDR3 is TGCGCCAGCAGCTTACAAGCGGATACCTACAATGAGCAGTTCTTC. Encoded protein: CASSLQADTYNEQFF.

The chain combines TRBV4-3 with TRBJ2-5, with 7 positions matching TRBD1. The J segment lost 4 bases and the V segment lost 4 bases, leaving 3 bases of the junction unmatched. Germline CDR1 LGHNA, CDR2 YSLEER. This CDR3 region has 13 residues. The CDR3, as DNA: TGCGCCAGCAGCCGACAGGGCGGAGAGACCCAGTACTTC. This gives the protein CASSRQGGETQYF.

V gene TRBV28 combines with J gene TRBJ1-5, with 9 bases that match TRBD1. The CDR3 is 16 residues long. The germline CDR1 and CDR2 sequences are MDHEN and SYDVKM. Trimming at V came to 3 bases and at J to 4 bases, leaving 7 bases not matched to a gene. Here the CDR3 reads CASSFPGTGWNQPQHF. The DNA for the CDR3 is TGTGCCAGCAGTTTCCCGGGGACAGGGTGGAATCAGCCCCAGCATTTT.

V and J are TRBV28 and TRBJ2-2; no clear D. V lost 5 bases and J lost 6, with 22 bases in between. CDR1 is MDHEN, CDR2 SYDVKM, per germline. The CDR3 loop spans 17 amino acids. CDR3 sequence reads: CASSPHNPAIEAGELFF. DNA of the CDR3: TGTGCCAGCAGTCCCCACAACCCGGCCATAGAGGCCGGGGAGCTGTTTTTT.

The CDR3 coding sequence is TGCGCCAGCAGCCAACCGGGACAGGGGGGAAGCTACACCTTC. This codes for CASSQPGQGGSYTF. The J gene is TRBJ1-2, the V gene TRBV4-3; TRBD1 aligns across 11 bases. V shed 2 bases, J shed 9 bases, and the junction held 5 bases outside the gene matches. Germline V gene sequence: CDR1 LGHNA, CDR2 YSLEER. The CDR3 runs to 14 residues.

The V and J genes are TRBV7-9 and TRBJ2-1; 8 bases match TRBD1. The germline V gene encodes CDR1 SEHNR and CDR2 FQNEAQ (reference sequence). Unmatched junction bases numbered 4, after V lost 2 bases and J lost 1 base. The CDR3 has 16 amino acids. DNA of the CDR3: TGTGCCAGCAGCTTAATTGACAGGGGATCCTACAATGAGCAGTTCTTC. Translating gives CASSLIDRGSYNEQFF.

The V and J genes are TRBV25-1 and TRBJ1-6; weak D call: TRBD1 (6 bases). The germline V gene has CDR1 MGHDK and CDR2 SYGVNS. CDR3 length: 13 residues. V was pared by 7 bases and J by 9 bases, with 13 bases between. CDR3 amino acids: CASNNQGSSPLHF. Written as DNA, the CDR3 is TGTGCCAGCAATAACCAGGGGTCTTCACCCCTCCACTTT.